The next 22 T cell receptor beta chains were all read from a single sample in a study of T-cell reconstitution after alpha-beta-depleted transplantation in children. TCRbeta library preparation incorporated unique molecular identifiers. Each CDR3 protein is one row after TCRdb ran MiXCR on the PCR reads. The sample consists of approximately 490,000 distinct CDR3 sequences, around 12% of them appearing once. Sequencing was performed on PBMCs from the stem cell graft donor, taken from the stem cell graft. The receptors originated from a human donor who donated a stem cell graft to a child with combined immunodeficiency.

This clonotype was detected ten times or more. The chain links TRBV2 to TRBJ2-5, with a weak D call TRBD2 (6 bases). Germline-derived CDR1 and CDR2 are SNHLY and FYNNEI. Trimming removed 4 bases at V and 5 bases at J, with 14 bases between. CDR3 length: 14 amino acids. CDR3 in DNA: TGTGCCAGCAGTGTGGACGGGAGACGCGAGACCCAGTACTTC. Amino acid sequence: CASSVDGRRETQYF.

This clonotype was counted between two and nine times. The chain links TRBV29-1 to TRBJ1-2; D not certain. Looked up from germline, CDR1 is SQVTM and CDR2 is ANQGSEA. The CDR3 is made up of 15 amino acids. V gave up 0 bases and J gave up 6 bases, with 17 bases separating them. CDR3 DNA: TGCAGCGTTGAAGAGGACGCTGCGGACCCGCATGGCTACACCTTC. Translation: CSVEEDAADPHGYTF.

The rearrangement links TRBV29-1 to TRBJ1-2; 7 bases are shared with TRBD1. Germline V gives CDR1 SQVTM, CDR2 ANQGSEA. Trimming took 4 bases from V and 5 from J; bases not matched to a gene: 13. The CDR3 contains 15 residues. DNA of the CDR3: TGCAGCGTTGGAGTCTGGAGGGGGCGCGATTATGGCTACACCTTC. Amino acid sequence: CSVGVWRGRDYGYTF. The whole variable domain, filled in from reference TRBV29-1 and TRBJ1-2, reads SAVISQKPSRDICQRGTSLTIQCQVDSQVTMMFWYRQQPGQSLTLIATANQGSEATYESGFVIDKFPISRPNLTFSTLTVSNMSPEDSSIYLCSVGVWRGRDYGYTFGSGTRLTVV.

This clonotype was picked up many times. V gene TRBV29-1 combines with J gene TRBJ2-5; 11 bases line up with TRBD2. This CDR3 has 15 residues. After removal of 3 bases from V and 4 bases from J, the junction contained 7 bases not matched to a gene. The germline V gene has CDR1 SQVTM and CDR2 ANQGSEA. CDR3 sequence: CSVDTSGGPAETQYF. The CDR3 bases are TGCAGCGTTGATACTAGCGGGGGCCCGGCAGAGACCCAGTACTTC.

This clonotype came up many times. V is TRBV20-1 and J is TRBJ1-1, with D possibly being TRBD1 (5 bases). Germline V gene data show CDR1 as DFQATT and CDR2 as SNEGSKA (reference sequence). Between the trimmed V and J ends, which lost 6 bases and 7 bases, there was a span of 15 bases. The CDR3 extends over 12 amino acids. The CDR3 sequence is CSAPIGGSEAFF. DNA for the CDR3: TGCAGTGCCCCCATCGGGGGAAGTGAAGCTTTCTTT.

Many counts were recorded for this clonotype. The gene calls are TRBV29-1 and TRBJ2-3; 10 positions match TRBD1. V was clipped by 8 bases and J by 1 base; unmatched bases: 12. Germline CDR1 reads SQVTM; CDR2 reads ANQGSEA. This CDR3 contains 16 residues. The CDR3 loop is CSTYRGQGLGTDTQYF. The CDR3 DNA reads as TGCAGCACGTACCGGGGACAGGGGTTGGGCACAGATACGCAGTATTTT.

CDR3 region: CASSLPYRGISEKLFF. CDR3 in DNA: TGTGCCAGCAGCCTACCTTACAGGGGTATAAGCGAAAAACTGTTTTTT. V usage is TRBV7-2 and J usage is TRBJ1-4; 7 nucleotides agree with TRBD1. Germline V gives CDR1 SGHTA, CDR2 FQGNSA. The CDR3 runs 16 residues. The trim removed 5 bases at V and 8 bases at J, leaving 14 bases unmatched.

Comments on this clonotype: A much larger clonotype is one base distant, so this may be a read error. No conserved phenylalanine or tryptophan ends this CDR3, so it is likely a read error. CDR3 region: CASSPGTYAYEQYY. The CDR3 DNA sequence: TGTGCCAGCAGCCCCGGGACTTACGCCTACGAGCAGTACTAC. This chain joins TRBV7-3 and TRBJ2-7; tentatively, D is TRBD2 (6 bases). From germline, CDR1 is SGHTA and CDR2 FQGTGA. The CDR3 extends over 14 amino acids. The V gene lost 5 bases and the J gene lost 2 bases, with 13 bases spanning the gap.

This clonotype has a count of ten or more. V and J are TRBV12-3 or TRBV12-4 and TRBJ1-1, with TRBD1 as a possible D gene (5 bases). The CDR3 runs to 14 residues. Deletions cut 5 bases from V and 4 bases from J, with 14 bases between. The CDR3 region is CASSPGFLITEAFF. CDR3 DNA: TGTGCCAGCAGTCCAGGGTTCTTAATCACTGAAGCTTTCTTT.

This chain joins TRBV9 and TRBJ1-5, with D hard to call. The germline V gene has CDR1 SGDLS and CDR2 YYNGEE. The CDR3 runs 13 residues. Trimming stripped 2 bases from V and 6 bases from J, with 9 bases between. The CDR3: CASSVGTGQPQHF. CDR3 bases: TGTGCCAGCAGCGTGGGTACGGGTCAGCCCCAGCATTTT. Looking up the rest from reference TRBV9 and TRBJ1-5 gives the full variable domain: DSGVTQTPKHLITATGQRVTLRCSPRSGDLSVYWYQQSLDQGLQFLIQYYNGEERAKGNILERFSAQQFPDLHSELNLSSLELGDSALYFCASSVGTGQPQHFGDGTRLSIL.

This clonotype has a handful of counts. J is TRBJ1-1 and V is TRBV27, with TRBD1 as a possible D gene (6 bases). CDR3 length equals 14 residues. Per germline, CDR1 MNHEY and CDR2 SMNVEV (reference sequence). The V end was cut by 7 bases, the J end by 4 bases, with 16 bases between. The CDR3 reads CASNQGGASTEAFF. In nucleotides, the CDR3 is TGTGCCAGCAATCAAGGGGGGGCGAGCACTGAAGCTTTCTTT.

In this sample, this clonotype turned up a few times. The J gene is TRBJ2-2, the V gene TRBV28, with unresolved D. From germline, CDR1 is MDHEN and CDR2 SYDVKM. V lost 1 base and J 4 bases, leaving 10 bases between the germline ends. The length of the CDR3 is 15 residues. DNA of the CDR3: TGTGCCAGCAGTTTATACAGACCGGGCACCGGGGAGCTGTTTTTT. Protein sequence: CASSLYRPGTGELFF.

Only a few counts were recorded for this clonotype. This CDR3 is CAWGLAGGPYNEQFF. The DNA of the CDR3 is TGTGCCTGGGGACTAGCGGGGGGACCCTACAATGAGCAGTTCTTC. The V and J genes are TRBV30 and TRBJ2-1, with TRBD2 matching over 14 bases. Trimming cost V 5 bases and J 2 bases; bases outside gene matches: 2. Germline-derived CDR1 and CDR2 are GTSNPN and SVGIG (reference sequence). The length of the CDR3 is 15 residues.

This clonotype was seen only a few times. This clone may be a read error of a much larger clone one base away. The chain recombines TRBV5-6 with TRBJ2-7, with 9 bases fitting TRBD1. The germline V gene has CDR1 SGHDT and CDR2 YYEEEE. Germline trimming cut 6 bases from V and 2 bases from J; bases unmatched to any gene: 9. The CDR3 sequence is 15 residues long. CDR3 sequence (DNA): TGTGCCAGCACCGCACCCCGGGACAGGGCCTACGAGCAGTACTTC. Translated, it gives CASTAPRDRAYEQYF.

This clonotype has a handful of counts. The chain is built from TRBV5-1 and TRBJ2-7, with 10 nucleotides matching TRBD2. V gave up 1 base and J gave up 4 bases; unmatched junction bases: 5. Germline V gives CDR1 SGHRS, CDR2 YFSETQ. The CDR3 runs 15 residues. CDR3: CASSLKLAGRYEQYF. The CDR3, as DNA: TGCGCCAGCAGCTTGAAACTAGCGGGGAGATACGAGCAGTACTTC.

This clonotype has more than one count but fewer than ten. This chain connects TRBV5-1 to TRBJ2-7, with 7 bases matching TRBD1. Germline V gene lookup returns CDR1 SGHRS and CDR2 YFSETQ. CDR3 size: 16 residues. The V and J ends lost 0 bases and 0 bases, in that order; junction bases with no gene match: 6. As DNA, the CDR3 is TGCGCCAGCAGCTTGGCTTCCGGGACAGTCTCCTACGAGCAGTACTTC. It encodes CASSLASGTVSYEQYF.

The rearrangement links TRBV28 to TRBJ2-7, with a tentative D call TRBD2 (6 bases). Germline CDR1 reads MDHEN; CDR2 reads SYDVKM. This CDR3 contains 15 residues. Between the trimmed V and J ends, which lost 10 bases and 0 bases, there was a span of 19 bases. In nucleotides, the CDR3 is TGTGCCACCGACGGTGACCAGCGGGTCTCCTACGAGCAGTACTTC. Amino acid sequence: CATDGDQRVSYEQYF.

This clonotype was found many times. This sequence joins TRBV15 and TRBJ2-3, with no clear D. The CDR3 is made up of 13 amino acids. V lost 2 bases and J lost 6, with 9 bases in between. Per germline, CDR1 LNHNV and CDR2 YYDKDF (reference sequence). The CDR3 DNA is TGTGCCACCAGCAGATATCCACGGGATACGCAGTATTTT. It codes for CATSRYPRDTQYF.

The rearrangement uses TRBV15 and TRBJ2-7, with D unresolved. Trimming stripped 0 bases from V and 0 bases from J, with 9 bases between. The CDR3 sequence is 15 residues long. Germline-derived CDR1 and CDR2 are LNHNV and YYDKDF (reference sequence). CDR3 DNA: TGTGCCACCAGCAGAGATGAGCTCAGCTCCTACGAGCAGTACTTC. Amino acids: CATSRDELSSYEQYF.

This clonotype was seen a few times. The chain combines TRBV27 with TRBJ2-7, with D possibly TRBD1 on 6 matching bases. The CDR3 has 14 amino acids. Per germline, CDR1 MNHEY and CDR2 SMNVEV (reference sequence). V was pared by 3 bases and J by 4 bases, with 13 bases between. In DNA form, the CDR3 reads TGTGCCAGCAGTTTGGCGCAGGGGAGATACGAGCAGTACTTC. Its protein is CASSLAQGRYEQYF.

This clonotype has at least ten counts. The DNA for the CDR3 is TGCAGCCTTGCTCGGGGGAACACTGAAGCTTTCTTT. Translating gives CSLARGNTEAFF. This chain connects TRBV29-1 to TRBJ1-1, with no clear D. V lost 8 bases and J 1 base, leaving 11 bases between the germline ends. The germline CDR1 and CDR2 sequences are SQVTM and ANQGSEA. The CDR3 consists of 12 residues.

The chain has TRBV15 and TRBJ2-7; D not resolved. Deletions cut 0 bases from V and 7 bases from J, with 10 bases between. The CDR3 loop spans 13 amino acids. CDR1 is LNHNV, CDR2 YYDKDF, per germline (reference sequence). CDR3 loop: CATSRDRFWEQYF. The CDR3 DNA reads TGTGCCACCAGCAGAGATAGGTTTTGGGAGCAGTACTTC.